This record concerns one T cell receptor beta chain sequence. Which antigen it targets is not known. No base quality information exists; no much larger clone differs at one position. The sample is drawn from a study of a mutant IDH1 vaccine in newly diagnosed glioma (TCRdb year 2021). Notes on the research overall: Vaccination began 4-6 weeks after radiotherapy alone, or alongside temozolomide cycles in the chemotherapy-containing groups. Prior to enrollment, patients had been given standard therapy consisting of radiotherapy alone, temozolomide alone, or radiochemotherapy with temozolomide, with the combination given to most patients. Peripheral blood samples were drawn at six visits, namely V03 (baseline), V05, V07, V10, V12 and V13. For exploratory analyses, longitudinal TCRB deep sequencing was carried out in 25 treated patients wherever samples were available. The week-35 safety follow-up was designated visit V12, and the week-47 end of study was designated visit V13. The approximately 32 treated patients were roughly 60% male and around 40% female, with a mean age of approximately 40 years. Study-wide findings and limitations: Immune responses induced by the vaccine were seen in around 93% of patients across multiple MHC alleles. Pseudoprogression appeared unrelated to alterations in the top peripheral T cell clonotypes detected by TCRB sequencing. According to the authors, sample limitations meant that analyses of patient blood samples could not be reproduced. Selection of PBMC samples for TCRB deep sequencing was based on availability.

The time point label here, explained by the study, means: week 35, safety follow-up. Each vaccine dose, consisting of 300 ug of a 20-mer mutant IDH1 peptide in Montanide, was administered subcutaneously with topical imiquimod. Patients were given eight vaccinations, in weeks 1, 3, 5, 7, 11, 15, 19 and 23, which matched visits V03 through V10. Donors had newly diagnosed WHO grade 3 or 4 IDH1-mutant astrocytomas with loss of nuclear ATRX. The samples were drawn from NOA16, a multicentre, single-arm, open-label phase I trial in Germany that tested a mutant IDH1 peptide vaccine in humans for the first time. Genomic DNA for TCRB sequencing was extracted from EDTA blood using the DNeasy Blood and Tissue Kit. Library prep was done by the immunoSEQ multiplex PCR assay. Rearranged TCR beta chain sequences were amplified using the hsTCRB Kit according to the manufacturer's protocol. TCRB libraries were sequenced on an Illumina MiSeq. Turning to the authors' computational methods: Demultiplexing, trimming and gene mapping were performed with the kit vendor's proprietary platform. TCRdb retrieved this table from immuneACCESS and kept in-frame rearrangements only. Not all clones are present; in checked studies, unresolved V genes account for under half, and no reason is known for the remainder. That table is the source of V, J and clone size, and D and trimming were worked out from the DNA. For this sample there are some 29,000 clones; 60% to 80% appear just once. The leading ten clones occupy about 9.3% of the sample.

Source: PBMCs, taken from a glioma patient whose treatment included an IDH1 peptide vaccine. The TCR sequence derives from a woman under 40 with glioma. Some clones in this sample may be carry-over from other donors' samples.

The DNA reads TGTGCCAGTAGTACCTTTGAGGGGCAGCCCCAGCATTTT. This translates into CASSTFEGQPQHF. The rearranged chain carries TRBV19 and TRBJ1-5; the D gene is possibly TRBD1, with 5 bases matching. CDR1 and CDR2, looked up from the germline V gene (reference sequence), are LNHDA and SQIVND. The cysteine opens and the phenylalanine closes a CDR3 of 13 amino acids. Of the read, only the CDR3 DNA is kept; its 39 bases are in frame from base 1. The junction carries 11 bases between V and J, which are trimmed by 4 bases and 7 bases respectively.